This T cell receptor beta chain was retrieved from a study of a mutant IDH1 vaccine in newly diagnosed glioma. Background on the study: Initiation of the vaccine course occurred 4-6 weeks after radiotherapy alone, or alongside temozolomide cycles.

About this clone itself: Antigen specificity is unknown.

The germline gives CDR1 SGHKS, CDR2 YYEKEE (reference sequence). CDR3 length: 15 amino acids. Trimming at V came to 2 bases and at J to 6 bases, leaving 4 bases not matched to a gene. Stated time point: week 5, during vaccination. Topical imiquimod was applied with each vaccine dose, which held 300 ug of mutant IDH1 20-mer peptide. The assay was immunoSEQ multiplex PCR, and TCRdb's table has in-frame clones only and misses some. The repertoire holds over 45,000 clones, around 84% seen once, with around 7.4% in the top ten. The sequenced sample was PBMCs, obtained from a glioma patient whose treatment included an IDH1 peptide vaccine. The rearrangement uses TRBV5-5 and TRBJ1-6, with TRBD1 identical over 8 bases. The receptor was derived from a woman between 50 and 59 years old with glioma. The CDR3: CASSFGTGLNSPLHF. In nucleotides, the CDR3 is TGTGCCAGCAGCTTCGGGACAGGCCTTAATTCACCCCTCCACTTT.